Shown below are 29 T cell receptor beta chains from a single sample sequenced in a study of cytomegalovirus exposure and HLA in healthy donors. Profiling relied on immunoSEQ multiplex PCR, and the TCRdb table lists in-frame clones only, not all of them. The table lists around 150,000 clones, about 88% of them singletons. The specimen sequenced was PBMCs. These TCRs come from a woman younger than 30 in good health and CMV-seropositive.

This clone appeared a single time. This chain joins TRBV19 and TRBJ2-7; the D gene is possibly TRBD1 (6 bases). The CDR3 is 13 residues long. From germline, CDR1 is LNHDA and CDR2 SQIVND (reference sequence). V lost 4 bases, J lost 3 bases, and 10 bases lay in between. The CDR3 DNA reads TGTGCCAGTAGTACAATACAGGGCTACGAGCAGTACTTC. Translated: CASSTIQGYEQYF.

CDR3 sequence: CASSLFLIGTTNLGITDTQYF. DNA of the CDR3: TGCGCCAGCAGCTTGTTCCTCATCGGGACAACGAATCTGGGGATCACAGATACGCAGTATTTT. The rearrangement links TRBV5-1 to TRBJ2-3; D is perhaps TRBD1 (6 bases). Germline V gene data show CDR1 as SGHRS and CDR2 as YFSETQ. This CDR3 is built from 21 residues. The ends were cut back, 1 base at V and 2 bases at J, with 29 bases in the middle.

The chain combines TRBV7-6 with TRBJ2-1, with 10 bases identical to TRBD2. Germline CDR1 and CDR2: SGHVS and FNYEAQ. The CDR3 contains 16 residues. V lost 2 bases, J lost 2 bases, and 3 bases stayed unmatched. The CDR3 region has the DNA TGTGCCAGCAGCTTAAGGACTAGCGGCCCCTACAATGAGCAGTTCTTC. It specifies CASSLRTSGPYNEQFF.

The chain carries TRBV10-3 and TRBJ1-1; TRBD1 matches 8 bases. The CDR3 sequence is 16 residues long. Per germline, CDR1 ENHRY and CDR2 SYGVKD. With 4 bases clipped from V and 5 bases from J, the junction kept 12 bases outside the gene matches. The CDR3 DNA reads TGTGCCATCAGTGCCAACTCAGGGGGCGCGGGAACTGAAGCTTTCTTT. Translated: CAISANSGGAGTEAFF.

The chain is built from TRBV14 and TRBJ2-5; the D is unclear. The CDR3 extends over 13 amino acids. Germline CDR1 SGHDN, CDR2 FVKESK. Trimming cost V 0 bases and J 2 bases, with 4 bases left between them. This chain's CDR3 is CASSQDLQETQYF. CDR3 DNA sequence: TGTGCCAGCAGCCAAGATCTTCAAGAGACCCAGTACTTC.

The chain recombines TRBV4-1 with TRBJ2-7; 7 positions agree with TRBD2. The V gene's germline CDR1 is MGHRA and CDR2 YSYEKL. The V gene end was trimmed by 1 base and the J gene end by 0 bases; junction bases not matched to a gene: 6. The CDR3 runs to 16 residues. The CDR3 DNA reads as TGCGCCAGCAGCCAAGGGGCGGGAGCCAGCTCCTACGAGCAGTACTTC. Translation gives CASSQGAGASSYEQYF.

The chain couples TRBV11-2 to TRBJ2-3; 11 nucleotides agree with TRBD2. CDR3 length: 15 residues. V was pared by 4 bases and J by 5 bases, with 5 bases of the junction left unmatched. CDR1 is SGHAT, CDR2 FQNNGV, per germline. DNA for the CDR3: TGTGCCAGCAGCTCACGACTAGCGGGAAAAGATACGCAGTATTTT. As protein: CASSSRLAGKDTQYF.

The chain links TRBV5-6 to TRBJ1-4, with unresolved D. The V gene's germline CDR1 is SGHDT and CDR2 YYEEEE. Trimming took 0 bases from V and 2 from J, leaving 11 bases between them. The CDR3 sequence is 16 residues long. As DNA, the CDR3 is TGTGCCAGCAGCTTGGGACCTAGGTCGACTAATGAAAAACTGTTTTTT. The encoded protein is CASSLGPRSTNEKLFF. Based on the CDR3 plus reference TRBV5-6 and TRBJ1-4, the full variable domain is DAGVTQSPTHLIKTRGQQVTLRCSPKSGHDTVSWYQQALGQGPQFIFQYYEEEERQRGNFPDRFSGHQFPNYSSELNVNALLLGDSALYLCASSLGPRSTNEKLFFGSGTQLSVL.

CDR3 in amino acids: CASSTRSQGAREQYF. The CDR3 region has the DNA TGTGCCAGCAGCACCAGATCACAGGGGGCAAGGGAGCAGTACTTC. The chain links TRBV11-3 to TRBJ2-7; 9 bases fit TRBD1. In germline, CDR1 is SGHNT, CDR2 YENEEA. The CDR3 sequence is 15 residues long. The V segment lost 5 bases and the J segment 7 bases; nucleotides outside the gene matches: 12.

The chain carries TRBV5-5 and TRBJ2-5; D might be TRBD2 (5 bases). This CDR3 has 17 residues. Trimming took off 0 bases at V and 3 bases at J, with 18 bases between the two ends. Per germline, CDR1 SGHKS and CDR2 YYEKEE (reference sequence). The CDR3 sequence: CASSLGGLVLGKETQYF. The CDR3 nucleotides are TGTGCCAGCAGCTTGGGTGGCCTTGTACTAGGGAAAGAGACCCAGTACTTC.

This clone was found once. The chain carries TRBV28 and TRBJ1-5; 9 bases match TRBD1. The V gene's germline CDR1 is MDHEN and CDR2 SYDVKM. The CDR3 has 17 residues. With 5 bases clipped from V and 0 bases from J, the junction kept 8 bases outside the gene matches. The CDR3 DNA sequence: TGTGCCAGCAGTCTGACCCCGGGACAGGGTAGCAATCAGCCCCAGCATTTT. Translated: CASSLTPGQGSNQPQHF.

The V call is TRBV9, the J call TRBJ2-7; the match to TRBD2 covers 7 bases. The CDR3 contains 15 residues. Germline assignment: CDR1 SGDLS and CDR2 YYNGEE. The ends lost 0 bases at V and 2 bases at J; junction bases unmatched: 5. This CDR3 is CASSVASGLTYEQYF. DNA of the CDR3: TGTGCCAGCAGCGTAGCTAGCGGACTCACCTACGAGCAGTACTTC.

The CDR3 DNA reads as TGTGCCAGCAGCCGTGGGGTGACAGGGCGTAGCTACACCTTC. It is translated as CASSRGVTGRSYTF. The gene calls are TRBV5-4 and TRBJ1-2, with 7 bases lining up with TRBD1. This CDR3 region has 14 residues. The J segment lost 9 bases and the V segment lost 4 bases, leaving 12 bases of the junction unmatched. CDR1 and CDR2 (germline): SGHNT, YYREEE (reference sequence).

CDR3 DNA: TGTGCCAGCAGTTTCCCGAAGGCTCAGCGAAACGACGAGCAGTACTTC. The encoded protein is CASSFPKAQRNDEQYF. The genes are TRBV28 and TRBJ2-7, with no clear D. CDR1 is MDHEN, CDR2 SYDVKM, per germline. The CDR3 has 16 residues. The V gene lost 3 bases and the J gene lost 5 bases, with 20 bases spanning the gap.

The chain joins TRBV27 to TRBJ2-7; 7 positions agree with TRBD1. Losses at the gene ends were 5 bases for V and 0 bases for J; bases not matched to a gene: 19. CDR3 length: 19 amino acids. Germline CDR1 reads MNHEY; CDR2 reads SMNVEV (reference sequence). The CDR3 DNA sequence: TGTGCCAGCAGTAACCGGTCCCCGAGTACAGGGGTGCTCTCCTACGAGCAGTACTTC. This translates into CASSNRSPSTGVLSYEQYF.

This chain uses TRBV6-1 with TRBJ1-2; no reliable D call. This CDR3 contains 12 residues. Trimming removed 7 bases from V and 1 base from J, with 7 bases in between. Germline V gene data show CDR1 as MNHNS and CDR2 as SASEGT. The DNA for the CDR3 is TGTGCCAGCACAAAGCTTAACTATGGCTACACCTTC. Residues: CASTKLNYGYTF.

V usage is TRBV5-1 and J usage is TRBJ2-5; 11 positions agree with TRBD2. The CDR3 is made up of 16 amino acids. The junction had 2 bases not matched to a gene; V was cut back by 0 bases and J by 1 base. Germline V CDR1 and CDR2: SGHRS, YFSETQ. Here the CDR3 DNA reads TGCGCCAGCAGCTTGGGACTAGCGGGGAGCCAAGAGACCCAGTACTTC. Translation gives CASSLGLAGSQETQYF. Full variable domain (outside the CDR3, taken from reference TRBV5-1 and TRBJ2-5): KAGVTQTPRYLIKTRGQQVTLSCSPISGHRSVSWYQQTPGQGLQFLFEYFSETQRNKGNFPGRFSGRQFSNSRSEMNVSTLELGDSALYLCASSLGLAGSQETQYFGPGTRLLVL.

This clone was observed a few times. The chain's CDR3 is CASSPGLTNQPQHF. The CDR3 DNA is TGTGCCAGTAGCCCGGGACTGACCAATCAGCCCCAGCATTTT. The chain has TRBV19 and TRBJ1-5; tentatively, D is TRBD1 (5 bases). The CDR3 has 14 amino acids. CDR1 LNHDA and CDR2 SQIVND come from the germline V gene (reference sequence). V was cut by 6 bases and J by 3 bases, with 12 bases left in between.

There are a few counts of this clone. The rearrangement links TRBV30 to TRBJ2-7, with D possibly matching TRBD1 (5 bases). The CDR3 spans 15 residues. The germline V and J ends were trimmed by 0 bases and 5 bases, with 17 bases remaining between them. Germline assignment: CDR1 GTSNPN and CDR2 SVGIG (reference sequence). The CDR3 is CAWSVPTPSRDEQYF. The CDR3 DNA reads TGTGCCTGGAGTGTTCCGACACCCAGCAGGGACGAGCAGTACTTC.

Concerning this clone itself: Mismatch with germline at one junction end may stem from a read error. The rearrangement joins TRBV5-1 to TRBJ1-4; D remains unclear. The CDR3 has 16 residues. The V gene's germline CDR1 is SGHRS and CDR2 YFSETQ. This CDR3 reads CASSLDGGRFNDKLFF. In DNA form, the CDR3 reads TGCGCCAGCAGCTTGGACGGCGGGAGATTTAATGATAAACTGTTTTTT.

The chain links TRBV6-1 to TRBJ1-2, with D hard to call. V was shortened by 5 bases and J by 3 bases, with 16 bases between the two germline ends. The germline V gene has CDR1 MNHNS and CDR2 SASEGT. This CDR3 is 15 amino acids long. CDR3 sequence (DNA): TGTGCCAGCAGTCTAGAAAAGGGAGGCTACTATGGCTACACCTTC. Its translation: CASSLEKGGYYGYTF.

The V call is TRBV11-2, the J call TRBJ2-7, with TRBD1 matching over 8 bases. The CDR3 extends over 15 amino acids. Germline CDR1 and CDR2: SGHAT and FQNNGV. J lost 8 bases, V lost 5 bases, and 14 bases had no gene match. CDR3 protein: CASSPIRDRSPKQYF. Written as DNA, the CDR3 is TGTGCCAGCAGCCCAATCCGGGACAGGTCCCCCAAGCAGTACTTC.

The J gene is TRBJ1-3, the V gene TRBV6-6; D gene ambiguous. The CDR3 covers 15 residues. Trimming took 2 bases from V and 2 from J, leaving 10 bases between them. The germline V gene encodes CDR1 MNHNY and CDR2 SVGAGI (reference sequence). CDR3 amino acids: CASSYTGDTGNTIYF. Here the CDR3 DNA reads TGTGCCAGCAGTTACACCGGGGATACTGGAAACACCATATATTTT.

This clone came up once. This chain uses TRBV19 with TRBJ2-7, with D perhaps TRBD2 (5 bases). Germline V CDR1 and CDR2: LNHDA, SQIVND (reference sequence). Trimming took off 4 bases at V and 2 bases at J, with 12 bases between the two ends. The CDR3 contains 14 residues. For the CDR3, the DNA is TGTGCCAGTAGTAAGAGTACGGGGACCTACGAGCAGTACTTC. Its translation: CASSKSTGTYEQYF.

The chain recombines TRBV28 with TRBJ2-7; 7 bases match TRBD1. Trimming removed 6 bases from V and 6 bases from J; junction bases left unmatched: 11. The CDR3 runs 14 residues. CDR1 is MDHEN and CDR2 is SYDVKM in the germline V gene. CDR3 region: CASSSPGQSTEQYF. CDR3 sequence (DNA): TGTGCCAGCAGCTCTCCGGGACAGAGCACCGAGCAGTACTTC.

The gene calls are TRBV5-4 and TRBJ2-2; 10 bases fit TRBD2. The J segment lost 1 base and the V segment lost 0 bases, leaving 3 bases of the junction unmatched. Germline-derived CDR1 and CDR2 are SGHNT and YYREEE (reference sequence). The CDR3 loop spans 17 amino acids. CDR3: CASSLGGTSVNTGELFF. The CDR3 DNA reads as TGTGCCAGCAGCTTGGGGGGGACTAGCGTGAACACCGGGGAGCTGTTTTTT.

This clone appeared a single time. The genes are TRBV2 and TRBJ1-5; 10 bases align to TRBD1. Germline lookup yields CDR1 SNHLY and CDR2 FYNNEI. The CDR3 runs 14 residues. J lost 6 bases, V lost 6 bases, and 5 bases had no gene match. CDR3 bases: TGTGCCAGCAGGGACAGGGGGATGAGTCAGCCCCAGCATTTT. It codes for CASRDRGMSQPQHF.

This chain joins TRBV5-1 and TRBJ2-7; D is possibly TRBD1 (5 bases). The CDR3 length is 15 residues. Germline lookup yields CDR1 SGHRS and CDR2 YFSETQ. The V end was cut by 0 bases, the J end by 0 bases, with 10 bases between. The DNA of the CDR3 is TGCGCCAGCAGCTTGGGGGGCGCCAACTCCTACGAGCAGTACTTC. Translation gives CASSLGGANSYEQYF.

V usage is TRBV5-6 and J usage is TRBJ1-5, with 7 bases matching TRBD1. The CDR3 consists of 16 residues. Looked up from germline, CDR1 is SGHDT and CDR2 is YYEEEE. Germline trimming cut 4 bases from V and 5 bases from J; bases unmatched to any gene: 12. The CDR3 DNA follows: TGTGCCAGCAGCCATTATAACAGGGGCCCGGATCAGCCCCAGCATTTT. Translating gives CASSHYNRGPDQPQHF.